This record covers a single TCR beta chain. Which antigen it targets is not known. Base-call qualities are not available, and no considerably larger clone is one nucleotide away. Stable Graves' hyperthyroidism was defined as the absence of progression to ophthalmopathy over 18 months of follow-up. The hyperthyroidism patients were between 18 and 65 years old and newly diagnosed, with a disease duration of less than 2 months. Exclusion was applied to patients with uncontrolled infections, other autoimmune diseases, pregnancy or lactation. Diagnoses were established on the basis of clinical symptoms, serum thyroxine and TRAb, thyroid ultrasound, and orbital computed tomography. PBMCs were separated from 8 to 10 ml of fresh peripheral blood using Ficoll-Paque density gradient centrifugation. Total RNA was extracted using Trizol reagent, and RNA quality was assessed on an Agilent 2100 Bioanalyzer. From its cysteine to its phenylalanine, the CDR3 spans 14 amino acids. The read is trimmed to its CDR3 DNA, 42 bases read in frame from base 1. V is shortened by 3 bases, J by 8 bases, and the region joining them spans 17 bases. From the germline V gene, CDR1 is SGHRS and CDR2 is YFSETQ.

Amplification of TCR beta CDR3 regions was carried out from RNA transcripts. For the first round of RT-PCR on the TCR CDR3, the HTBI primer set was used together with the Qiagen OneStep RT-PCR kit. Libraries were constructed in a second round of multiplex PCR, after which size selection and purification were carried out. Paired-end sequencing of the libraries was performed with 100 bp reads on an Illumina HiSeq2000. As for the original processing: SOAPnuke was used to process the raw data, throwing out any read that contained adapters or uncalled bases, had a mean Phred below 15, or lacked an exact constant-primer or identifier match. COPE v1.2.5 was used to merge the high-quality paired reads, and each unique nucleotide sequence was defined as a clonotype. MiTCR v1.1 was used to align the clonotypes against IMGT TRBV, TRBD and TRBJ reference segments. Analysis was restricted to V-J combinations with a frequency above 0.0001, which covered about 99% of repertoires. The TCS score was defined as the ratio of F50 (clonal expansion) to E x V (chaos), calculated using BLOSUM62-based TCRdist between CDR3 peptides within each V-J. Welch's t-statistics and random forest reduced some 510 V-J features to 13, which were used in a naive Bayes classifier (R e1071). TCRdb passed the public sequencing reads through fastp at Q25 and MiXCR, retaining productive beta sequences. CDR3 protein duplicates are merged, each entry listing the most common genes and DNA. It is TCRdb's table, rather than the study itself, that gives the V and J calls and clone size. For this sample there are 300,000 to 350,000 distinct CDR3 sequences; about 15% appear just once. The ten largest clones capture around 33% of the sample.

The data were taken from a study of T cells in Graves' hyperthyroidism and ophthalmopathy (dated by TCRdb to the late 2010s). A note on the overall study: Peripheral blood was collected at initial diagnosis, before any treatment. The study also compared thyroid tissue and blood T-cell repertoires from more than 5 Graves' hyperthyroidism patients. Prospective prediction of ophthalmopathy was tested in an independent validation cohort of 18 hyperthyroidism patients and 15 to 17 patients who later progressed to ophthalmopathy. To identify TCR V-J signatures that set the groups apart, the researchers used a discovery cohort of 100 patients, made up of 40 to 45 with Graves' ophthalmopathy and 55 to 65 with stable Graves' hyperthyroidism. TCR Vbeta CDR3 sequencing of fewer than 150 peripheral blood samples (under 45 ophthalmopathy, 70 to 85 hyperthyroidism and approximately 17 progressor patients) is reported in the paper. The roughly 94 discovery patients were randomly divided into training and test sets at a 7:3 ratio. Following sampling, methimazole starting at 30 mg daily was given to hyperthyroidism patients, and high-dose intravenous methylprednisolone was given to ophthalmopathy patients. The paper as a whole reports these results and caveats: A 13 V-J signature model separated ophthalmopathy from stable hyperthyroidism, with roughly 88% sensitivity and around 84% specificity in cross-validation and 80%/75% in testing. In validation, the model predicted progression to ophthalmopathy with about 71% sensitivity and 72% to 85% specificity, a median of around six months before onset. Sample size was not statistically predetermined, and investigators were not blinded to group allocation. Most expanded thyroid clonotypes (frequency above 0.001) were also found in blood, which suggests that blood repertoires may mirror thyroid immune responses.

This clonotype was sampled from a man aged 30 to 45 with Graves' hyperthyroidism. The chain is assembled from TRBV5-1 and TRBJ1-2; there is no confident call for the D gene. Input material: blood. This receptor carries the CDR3 CASSSPTGERGYTF. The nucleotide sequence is TGCGCCAGCAGCTCCCCCACCGGGGAGCGAGGCTACACCTTC.